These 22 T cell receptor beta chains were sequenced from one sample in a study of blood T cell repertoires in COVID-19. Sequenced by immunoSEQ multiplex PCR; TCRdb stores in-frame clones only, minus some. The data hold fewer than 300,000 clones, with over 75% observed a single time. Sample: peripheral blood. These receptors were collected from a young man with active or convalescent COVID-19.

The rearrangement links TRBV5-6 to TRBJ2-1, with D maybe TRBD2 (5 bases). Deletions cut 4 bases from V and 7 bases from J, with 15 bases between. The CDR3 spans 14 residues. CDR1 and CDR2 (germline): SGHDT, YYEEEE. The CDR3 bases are TGTGCCAGCAGCGCAGCGATAACGGGGAATGAGCAGTTCTTC. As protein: CASSAAITGNEQFF.

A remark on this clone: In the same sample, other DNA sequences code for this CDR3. The CDR3 DNA reads TGTGCCAGCAGTTCAGGGCTCAATCAGCCCCAGCATTTT. Translating gives CASSSGLNQPQHF. This chain links TRBV12-3 or TRBV12-4 with TRBJ1-5, with D maybe TRBD1 (5 bases). V was trimmed by 4 bases and J by 3 bases, leaving 7 bases between them. This CDR3 comprises 13 residues.

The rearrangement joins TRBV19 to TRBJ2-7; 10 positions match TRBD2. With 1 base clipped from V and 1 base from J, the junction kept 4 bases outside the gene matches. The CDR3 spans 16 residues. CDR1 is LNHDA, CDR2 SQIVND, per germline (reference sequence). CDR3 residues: CASSIGLAGDSYEQYF. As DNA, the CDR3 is TGTGCCAGTAGTATAGGGCTAGCGGGGGATTCCTACGAGCAGTACTTC.

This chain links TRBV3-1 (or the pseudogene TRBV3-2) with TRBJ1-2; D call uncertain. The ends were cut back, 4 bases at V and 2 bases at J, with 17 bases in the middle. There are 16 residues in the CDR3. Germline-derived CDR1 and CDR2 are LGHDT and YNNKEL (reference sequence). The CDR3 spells CASSLSILSGNYGYTF. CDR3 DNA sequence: TGTGCCAGCAGCCTTTCCATTTTGTCGGGGAACTATGGCTACACCTTC.

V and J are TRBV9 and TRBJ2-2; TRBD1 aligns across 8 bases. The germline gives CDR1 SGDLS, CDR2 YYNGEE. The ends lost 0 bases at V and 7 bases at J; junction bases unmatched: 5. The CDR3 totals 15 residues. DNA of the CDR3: TGTGCCAGCAGCGTAGTGTCAGGGGGCGGCGGGGAGCTGTTTTTT. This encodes CASSVVSGGGGELFF.

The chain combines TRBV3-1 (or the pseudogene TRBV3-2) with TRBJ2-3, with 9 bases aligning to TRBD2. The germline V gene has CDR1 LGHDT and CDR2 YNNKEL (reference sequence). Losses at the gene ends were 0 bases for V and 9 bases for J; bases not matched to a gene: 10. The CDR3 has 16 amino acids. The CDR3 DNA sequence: TGTGCCAGCAGCCAAGAGTGGAGGCGGGGGGGTCAAACGCAGTATTTT. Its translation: CASSQEWRRGGQTQYF.

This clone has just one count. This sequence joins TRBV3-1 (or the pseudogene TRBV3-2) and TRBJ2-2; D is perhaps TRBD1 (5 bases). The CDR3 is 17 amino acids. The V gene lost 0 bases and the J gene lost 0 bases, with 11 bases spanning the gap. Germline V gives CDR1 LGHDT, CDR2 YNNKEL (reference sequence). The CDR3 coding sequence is TGTGCCAGCAGCCAAGAATCCTGGGGCTCGAACACCGGGGAGCTGTTTTTT. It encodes CASSQESWGSNTGELFF.

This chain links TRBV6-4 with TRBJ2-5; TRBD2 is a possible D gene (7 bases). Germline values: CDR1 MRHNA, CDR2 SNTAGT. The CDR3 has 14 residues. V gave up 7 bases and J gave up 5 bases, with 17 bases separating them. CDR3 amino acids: CASKLAGADETQYF. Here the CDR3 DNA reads TGTGCCAGCAAATTGGCGGGGGCGGACGAGACCCAGTACTTC.

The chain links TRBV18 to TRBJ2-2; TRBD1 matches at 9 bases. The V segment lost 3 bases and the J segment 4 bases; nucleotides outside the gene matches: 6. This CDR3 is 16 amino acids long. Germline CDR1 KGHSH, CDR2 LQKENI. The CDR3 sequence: CASSPTETGGTGELFF. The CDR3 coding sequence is TGTGCCAGCTCACCTACGGAGACAGGGGGCACCGGGGAGCTGTTTTTT.

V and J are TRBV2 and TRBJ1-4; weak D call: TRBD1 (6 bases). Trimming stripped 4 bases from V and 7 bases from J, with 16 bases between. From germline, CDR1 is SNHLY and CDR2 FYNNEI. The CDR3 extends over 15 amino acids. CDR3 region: CASSASGGGTEKLFF. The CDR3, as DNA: TGTGCCAGCAGTGCCAGCGGCGGGGGCACTGAAAAACTGTTTTTT.

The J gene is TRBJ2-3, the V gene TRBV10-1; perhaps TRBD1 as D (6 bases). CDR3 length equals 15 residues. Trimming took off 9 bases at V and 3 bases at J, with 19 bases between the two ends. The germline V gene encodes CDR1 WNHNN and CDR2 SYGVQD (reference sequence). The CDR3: CASNNRETGTDTQYF. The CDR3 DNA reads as TGCGCCAGTAATAACAGGGAAACAGGTACAGATACGCAGTATTTT.

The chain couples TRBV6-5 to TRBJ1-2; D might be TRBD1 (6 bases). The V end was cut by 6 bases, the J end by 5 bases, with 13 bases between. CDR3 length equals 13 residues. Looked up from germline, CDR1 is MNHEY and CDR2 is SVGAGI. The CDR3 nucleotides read TGTGCCAGCAGCCTCGGACAGAATTATGGCTACACCTTC. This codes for CASSLGQNYGYTF.

The CDR3 nucleotides read TGCAGCGTCCAGGGGGCGCCCACTGAAGCTTTCTTT. This codes for CSVQGAPTEAFF. The chain couples TRBV29-1 to TRBJ1-1, with TRBD1 identical over 8 bases. This CDR3 spans 12 amino acids. Germline CDR1 and CDR2: SQVTM and ANQGSEA. The V segment lost 6 bases and the J segment 4 bases; nucleotides outside the gene matches: 4.

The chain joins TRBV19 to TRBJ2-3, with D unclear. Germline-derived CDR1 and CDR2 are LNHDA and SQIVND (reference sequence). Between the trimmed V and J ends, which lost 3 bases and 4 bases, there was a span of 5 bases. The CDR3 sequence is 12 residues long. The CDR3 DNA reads TGTGCCAGTAGTATTCTATCAGATACGCAGTATTTT. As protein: CASSILSDTQYF. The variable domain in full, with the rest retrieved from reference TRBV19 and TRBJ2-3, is DGGITQSPKYLFRKEGQNVTLSCEQNLNHDAMYWYRQDPGQGLRLIYYSQIVNDFQKGDIAEGYSVSREKKESFPLTVTSAQKNPTAFYLCASSILSDTQYFGPGTRLTVL.

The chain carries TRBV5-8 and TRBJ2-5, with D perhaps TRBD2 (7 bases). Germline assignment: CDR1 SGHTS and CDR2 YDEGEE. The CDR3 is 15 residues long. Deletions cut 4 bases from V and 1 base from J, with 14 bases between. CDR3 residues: CASSLLGGAQETQYF. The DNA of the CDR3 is TGTGCCAGCAGCCTCTTGGGGGGGGCCCAAGAGACCCAGTACTTC. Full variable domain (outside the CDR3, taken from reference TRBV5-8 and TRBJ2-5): EAGVTQSPTHLIKTRGQQATLRCSPISGHTSVYWYQQALGLGLQFLLWYDEGEERNRGNFPPRFSGRQFPNYSSELNVNALELEDSALYLCASSLLGGAQETQYFGPGTRLLVL.

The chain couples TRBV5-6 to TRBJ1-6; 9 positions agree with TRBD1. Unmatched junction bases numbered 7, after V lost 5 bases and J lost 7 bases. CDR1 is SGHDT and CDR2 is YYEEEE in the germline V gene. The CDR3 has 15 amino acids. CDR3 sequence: CASSHAGTGNSPLHF. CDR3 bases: TGTGCCAGCAGTCATGCCGGGACAGGGAATTCACCCCTCCACTTT. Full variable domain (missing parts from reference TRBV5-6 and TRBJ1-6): DAGVTQSPTHLIKTRGQQVTLRCSPKSGHDTVSWYQQALGQGPQFIFQYYEEEERQRGNFPDRFSGHQFPNYSSELNVNALLLGDSALYLCASSHAGTGNSPLHFGNGTRLTVT.

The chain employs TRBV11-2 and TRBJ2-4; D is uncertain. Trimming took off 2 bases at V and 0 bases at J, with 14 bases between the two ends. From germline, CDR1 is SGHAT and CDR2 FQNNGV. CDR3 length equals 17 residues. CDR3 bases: TGTGCCAGCAGCTTATTGGGCGCGACCATAGCCAAAAACATTCAGTACTTC. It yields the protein CASSLLGATIAKNIQYF.

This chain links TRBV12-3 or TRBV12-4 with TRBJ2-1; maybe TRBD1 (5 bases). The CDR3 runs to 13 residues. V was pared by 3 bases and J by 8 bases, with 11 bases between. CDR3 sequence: CASSFGRAHEQFF. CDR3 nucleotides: TGTGCCAGCAGTTTTGGCAGGGCCCATGAGCAGTTCTTC.

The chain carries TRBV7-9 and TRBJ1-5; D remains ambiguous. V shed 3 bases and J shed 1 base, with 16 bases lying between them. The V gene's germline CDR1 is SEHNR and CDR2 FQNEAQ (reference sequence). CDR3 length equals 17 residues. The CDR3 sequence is CASSFGRQPGSNQPQHF. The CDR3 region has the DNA TGTGCCAGCAGCTTCGGGAGACAACCGGGCAGCAATCAGCCCCAGCATTTT. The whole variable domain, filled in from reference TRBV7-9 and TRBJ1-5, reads DTGVSQNPRHKITKRGQNVTFRCDPISEHNRLYWYRQTLGQGPEFLTYFQNEAQLEKSRLLSDRFSAERPKGSFSTLEIQRTEQGDSAMYLCASSFGRQPGSNQPQHFGDGTRLSIL.

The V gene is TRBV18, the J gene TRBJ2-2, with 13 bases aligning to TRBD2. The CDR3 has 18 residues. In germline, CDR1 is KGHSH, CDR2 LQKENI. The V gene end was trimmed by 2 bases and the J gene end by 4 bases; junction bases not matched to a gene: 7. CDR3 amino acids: CASSPGLAGAEVTGELFF. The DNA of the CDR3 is TGTGCCAGCTCACCAGGACTAGCGGGGGCCGAAGTCACCGGGGAGCTGTTTTTT.

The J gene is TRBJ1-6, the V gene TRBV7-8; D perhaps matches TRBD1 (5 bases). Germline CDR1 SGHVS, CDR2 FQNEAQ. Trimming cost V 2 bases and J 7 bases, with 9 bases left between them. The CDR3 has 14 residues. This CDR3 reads CASSLRQGNSPLHF. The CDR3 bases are TGTGCCAGCAGCTTACGGCAGGGCAATTCACCCCTCCACTTT.

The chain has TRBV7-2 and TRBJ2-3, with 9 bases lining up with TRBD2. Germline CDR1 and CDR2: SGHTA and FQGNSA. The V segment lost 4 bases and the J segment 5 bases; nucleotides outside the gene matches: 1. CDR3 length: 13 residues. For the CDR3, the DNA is TGTGCCAGCAGCTGGCGGGAGGGAGATACGCAGTATTTT. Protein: CASSWREGDTQYF. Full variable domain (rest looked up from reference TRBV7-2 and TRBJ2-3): GAGVSQSPSNKVTEKGKDVELRCDPISGHTALYWYRQSLGQGLEFLIYFQGNSAPDKSGLPSDRFSAERTGGSVSTLTIQRTQQEDSAVYLCASSWREGDTQYFGPGTRLTVL.